These T cell receptor beta chains were read from a single sample in a study of blood T cell repertoires in COVID-19. The protocol was immunoSEQ multiplex PCR, while the TCRdb copy is restricted to in-frame clones and leaves out a portion. The repertoire has roughly 150,000 clones, around 87% of them found once; the top ten carry roughly 3.2%. Sequencing was performed on peripheral blood. The receptor source for this set is a woman between 55 and 75 years old with active COVID-19. Each CDR3 is given with its conserved first and last residue. Each record gives: J gene, clone size, D gene, V gene, CDR3 length, CDR3 protein, CDR3 DNA. A D gene is named only where the DNA matches it firmly. Size is stated for part of the rows, as once, few or many counts, or as a class when the clone is expanded.

j_gene: TRBJ2-1
abundance: .
d_gene: .
v_gene: TRBV5-1
len: 13
CDR3aa: CASSTGQTNEQFF
CDR3nt: TGCGCCAGCAGCACCGGACAGACCAATGAGCAGTTCTTC

j_gene: TRBJ1-4
abundance: .
d_gene: TRBD1
v_gene: TRBV28
len: 16
CDR3aa: CASSPTHGRGLEKLFF
CDR3nt: TGTGCCAGCAGTCCTACCCACGGCAGGGGGCTTGAAAAACTGTTTTTT

j_gene: TRBJ2-5
abundance: .
d_gene: TRBD2
v_gene: TRBV28
len: 14
CDR3aa: CASRTSGSRKTQYF
CDR3nt: TGTGCCAGCAGGACTAGCGGGAGTCGGAAGACCCAGTACTTC

j_gene: TRBJ1-1
abundance: .
d_gene: .
v_gene: TRBV28
len: 15
CDR3aa: CASSKRTAMNTEAFF
CDR3nt: TGTGCCAGCAGTAAACGGACAGCGATGAACACTGAAGCTTTCTTT

j_gene: TRBJ2-1
abundance: .
d_gene: .
v_gene: TRBV11-3
len: 12
CDR3aa: CASSLSGDEQFF
CDR3nt: TGTGCCAGCAGCTTATCTGGAGATGAGCAGTTCTTC

j_gene: TRBJ2-3
abundance: .
d_gene: .
v_gene: TRBV5-1
len: 15
CDR3aa: CASSLARKSTDTQYF
CDR3nt: TGCGCCAGCAGCTTGGCGCGGAAGAGCACAGATACGCAGTATTTT

j_gene: TRBJ2-1
abundance: .
d_gene: TRBD2
v_gene: TRBV6-2/TRBV6-3
len: 19
CDR3aa: CASSSYILLSGASYNEQFF
CDR3nt: TGTGCCAGCAGTTCCTACATCCTCCTTAGCGGGGCCTCCTACAATGAGCAGTTCTTC

j_gene: TRBJ2-7
abundance: .
d_gene: .
v_gene: TRBV27
len: 14
CDR3aa: CASSLYTGTDEQYF
CDR3nt: TGTGCCAGCAGTTTATATACAGGGACGGACGAGCAGTACTTC

j_gene: TRBJ1-6
abundance: .
d_gene: .
v_gene: TRBV27
len: 12
CDR3aa: CASSLRSSPLHF
CDR3nt: TGTGCCAGCAGTTTAAGGAGTTCACCCCTCCACTTT

j_gene: TRBJ1-2
abundance: .
d_gene: .
v_gene: TRBV28
len: 12
CDR3aa: CASSSVNYGYTF
CDR3nt: TGTGCCAGCAGTTCCGTTAACTATGGCTACACCTTC

j_gene: TRBJ1-1
abundance: .
d_gene: .
v_gene: TRBV6-5
len: 14
CDR3aa: CASTAGSMNTEAFF
CDR3nt: TGTGCCAGCACCGCAGGATCCATGAACACTGAAGCTTTCTTT

j_gene: TRBJ2-4
abundance: .
d_gene: .
v_gene: TRBV4-3
len: 17
CDR3aa: CASSQDLTAGAKNIQYF
CDR3nt: TGCGCCAGCAGCCAAGATCTCACGGCCGGGGCCAAAAACATTCAGTACTTC

j_gene: TRBJ2-1
abundance: .
d_gene: .
v_gene: TRBV3-1/TRBV3-2
len: 14
CDR3aa: CASSQVSTGNEQFF
CDR3nt: TGTGCCAGCAGCCAAGTTTCGACAGGCAATGAGCAGTTCTTC

j_gene: TRBJ2-7
abundance: .
d_gene: TRBD1
v_gene: TRBV5-1
len: 14
CDR3aa: CASSQGTGGYEQYF
CDR3nt: TGCGCCAGCAGCCAAGGGACAGGCGGCTACGAGCAGTACTTC

j_gene: TRBJ1-2
abundance: once
d_gene: TRBD1
v_gene: TRBV10-3
len: 16
CDR3aa: CAISEFRDRGRDGYTF
CDR3nt: TGTGCCATCAGTGAGTTTCGGGACAGGGGGCGAGATGGCTACACCTTC

j_gene: TRBJ1-1
abundance: .
d_gene: TRBD1
v_gene: TRBV20-1
len: 15
CDR3aa: CSASPPDRGRTEAFF
CDR3nt: TGCAGTGCTAGTCCCCCGGACAGGGGAAGGACTGAAGCTTTCTTT

j_gene: TRBJ2-1
abundance: .
d_gene: TRBD1
v_gene: TRBV30
len: 12
CDR3aa: CAWSRGRNEQFF
CDR3nt: TGTGCCTGGAGTAGGGGGCGGAATGAGCAGTTCTTC

j_gene: TRBJ2-3
abundance: once
d_gene: TRBD2
v_gene: TRBV5-5
len: 17
CDR3aa: CASSRMLVAGVSDTQYF
CDR3nt: TGTGCCAGCAGCCGGATGTTGGTAGCGGGAGTATCAGATACGCAGTATTTT

j_gene: TRBJ2-1
abundance: .
d_gene: TRBD2
v_gene: TRBV5-4
len: 15
CDR3aa: CASSLASGTNNEQFF
CDR3nt: TGTGCCAGCAGCTTGGCTAGCGGGACTAACAATGAGCAGTTCTTC

j_gene: TRBJ2-2
abundance: once
d_gene: TRBD1
v_gene: TRBV28
len: 15
CDR3aa: CASSSGDRGPGELFF
CDR3nt: TGTGCCAGCAGTTCCGGGGACAGGGGTCCCGGGGAGCTGTTTTTT

j_gene: TRBJ2-3
abundance: .
d_gene: TRBD2
v_gene: TRBV28
len: 19
CDR3aa: CASSLRGRGLAGFTDTQYF
CDR3nt: TGTGCCAGCAGTTTACGGGGGCGGGGACTAGCGGGATTCACAGATACGCAGTATTTT

j_gene: TRBJ2-1
abundance: .
d_gene: .
v_gene: TRBV28
len: 20
CDR3aa: CASSFPLGRDVAPQDDEQFF
CDR3nt: TGTGCCAGCAGTTTTCCTCTTGGGCGCGACGTGGCCCCCCAAGACGATGAGCAGTTCTTC

j_gene: TRBJ2-5
abundance: .
d_gene: TRBD2
v_gene: TRBV4-2
len: 15
CDR3aa: CASSQREGGQETQYF
CDR3nt: TGTGCCAGCAGCCAAAGGGAGGGAGGGCAAGAGACCCAGTACTTC

j_gene: TRBJ1-2
abundance: .
d_gene: .
v_gene: TRBV27
len: 13
CDR3aa: CASSWYRESGYTF
CDR3nt: TGTGCCAGCAGTTGGTACAGGGAAAGCGGCTACACCTTC